This T cell receptor beta chain was recovered during a study of shared clonotypes between healthy human individuals. The CDR3 runs to 13 residues. CDR1 is SGHVS and CDR2 is FQNEAQ in the germline V gene. The germline V and J ends were trimmed by 5 bases and 10 bases, with 16 bases remaining between them. TCRdb's table, derived via immunoSEQ multiplex PCR, lists solely in-frame clones and lacks some. The table lists under 650,000 clones, around 96% of them singletons. The origin of this receptor is a woman aged 30 to 39 in good health. The rearrangement joins TRBV7-8 to TRBJ2-3, with D uncertain. Material for sequencing was naive CD4+ T cells sorted from blood. Subset indicated: CD45RA+ positively selected. For the CDR3, the DNA is TGTGCCAGCAGCCTAGGGTTTGACGCGTCGCAGTATTTT. It is translated as CASSLGFDASQYF. Full variable domain (missing parts from reference TRBV7-8 and TRBJ2-3): GAGVSQSPRYKVAKRGQDVALRCDPISGHVSLFWYQQALGQGPEFLTYFQNEAQLDKSGLPSDRFFAERPEGSVSTLKIQRTQQEDSAVYLCASSLGFDASQYFGPGTRLTVL.